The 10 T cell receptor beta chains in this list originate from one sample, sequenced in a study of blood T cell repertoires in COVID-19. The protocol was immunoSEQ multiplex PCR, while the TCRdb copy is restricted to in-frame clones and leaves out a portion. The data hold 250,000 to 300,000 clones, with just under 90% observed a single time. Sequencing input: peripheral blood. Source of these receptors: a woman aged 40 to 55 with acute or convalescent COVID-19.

CDR3 sequence (DNA): TGTGCCAGCATCCCGTCGTTAATTTTT. Protein: CASIPSLIF. The chain links TRBV21-1 to TRBJ1-4. TRBV21-1 counts as a pseudogene. The CDR3 has 9 amino acids.

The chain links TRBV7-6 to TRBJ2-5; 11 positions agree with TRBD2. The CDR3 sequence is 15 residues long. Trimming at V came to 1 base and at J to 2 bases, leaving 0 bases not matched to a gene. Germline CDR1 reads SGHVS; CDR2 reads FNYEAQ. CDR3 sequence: CASSLGTSGQETQYF. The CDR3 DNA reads TGTGCCAGCAGCTTAGGGACTAGCGGGCAAGAGACCCAGTACTTC.

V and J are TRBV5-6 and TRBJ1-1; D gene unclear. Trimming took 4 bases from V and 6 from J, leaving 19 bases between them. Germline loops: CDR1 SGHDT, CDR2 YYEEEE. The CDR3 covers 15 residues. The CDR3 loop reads CASSALVEGTAEAFF. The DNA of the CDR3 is TGTGCCAGCAGCGCCTTGGTAGAGGGTACCGCTGAAGCTTTCTTT.

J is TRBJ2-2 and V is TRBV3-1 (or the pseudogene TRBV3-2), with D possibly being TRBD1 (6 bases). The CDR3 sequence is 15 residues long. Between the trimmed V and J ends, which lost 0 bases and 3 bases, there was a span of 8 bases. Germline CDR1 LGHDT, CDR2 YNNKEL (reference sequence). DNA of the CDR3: TGTGCCAGCAGCCAAGAAGGGGGTGACACCGGGGAGCTGTTTTTT. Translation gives CASSQEGGDTGELFF.

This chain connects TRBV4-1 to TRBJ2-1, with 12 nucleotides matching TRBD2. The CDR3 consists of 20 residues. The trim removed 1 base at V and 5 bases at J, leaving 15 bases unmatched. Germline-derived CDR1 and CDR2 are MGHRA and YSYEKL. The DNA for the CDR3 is TGCGCCAGCAGCCAAGGTACCAGGAGCCTAGCGGGGGGGCGACACAATGAGCAGTTCTTC. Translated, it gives CASSQGTRSLAGGRHNEQFF.

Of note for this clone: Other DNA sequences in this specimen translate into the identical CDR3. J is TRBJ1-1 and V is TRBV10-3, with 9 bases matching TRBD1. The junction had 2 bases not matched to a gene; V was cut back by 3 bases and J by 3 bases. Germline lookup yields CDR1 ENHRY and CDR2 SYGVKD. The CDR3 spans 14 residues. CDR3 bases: TGTGCCATCAGTGATAGGACAGGGGACACTGAAGCTTTCTTT. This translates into CAISDRTGDTEAFF.

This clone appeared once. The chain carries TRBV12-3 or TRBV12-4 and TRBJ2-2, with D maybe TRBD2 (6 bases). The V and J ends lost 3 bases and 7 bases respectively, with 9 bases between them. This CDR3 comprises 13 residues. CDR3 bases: TGTGCCAGCAGTTTGGAGGGAGACGGGGAGCTGTTTTTT. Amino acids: CASSLEGDGELFF.

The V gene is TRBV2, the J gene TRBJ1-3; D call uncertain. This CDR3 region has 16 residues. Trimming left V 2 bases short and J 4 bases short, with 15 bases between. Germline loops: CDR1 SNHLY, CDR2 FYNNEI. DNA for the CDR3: TGTGCCAGCAGTGAAAGCCCGGGTCAATTGGGAAACACCATATATTTT. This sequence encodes CASSESPGQLGNTIYF. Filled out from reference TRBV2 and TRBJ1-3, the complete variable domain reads EPEVTQTPSHQVTQMGQEVILRCVPISNHLYFYWYRQILGQKVEFLVSFYNNEISEKSEIFDDQFSVERPDGSNFTLKIRSTKLEDSAMYFCASSESPGQLGNTIYFGEGSWLTVV.

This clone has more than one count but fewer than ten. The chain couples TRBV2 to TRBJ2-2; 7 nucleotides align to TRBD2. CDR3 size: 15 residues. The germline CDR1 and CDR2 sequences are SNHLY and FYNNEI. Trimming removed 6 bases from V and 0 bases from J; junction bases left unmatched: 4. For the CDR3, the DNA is TGTGCCAGCAGACTAGCGTTTACGAACACCGGGGAGCTGTTTTTT. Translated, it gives CASRLAFTNTGELFF.

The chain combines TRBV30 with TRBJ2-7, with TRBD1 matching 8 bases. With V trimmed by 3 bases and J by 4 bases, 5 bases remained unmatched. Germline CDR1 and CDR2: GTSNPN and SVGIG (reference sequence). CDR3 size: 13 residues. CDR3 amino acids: CAWRGRGRYEQYV. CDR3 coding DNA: TGTGCCTGGAGGGGCAGGGGGCGGTACGAGCAGTACGTC.